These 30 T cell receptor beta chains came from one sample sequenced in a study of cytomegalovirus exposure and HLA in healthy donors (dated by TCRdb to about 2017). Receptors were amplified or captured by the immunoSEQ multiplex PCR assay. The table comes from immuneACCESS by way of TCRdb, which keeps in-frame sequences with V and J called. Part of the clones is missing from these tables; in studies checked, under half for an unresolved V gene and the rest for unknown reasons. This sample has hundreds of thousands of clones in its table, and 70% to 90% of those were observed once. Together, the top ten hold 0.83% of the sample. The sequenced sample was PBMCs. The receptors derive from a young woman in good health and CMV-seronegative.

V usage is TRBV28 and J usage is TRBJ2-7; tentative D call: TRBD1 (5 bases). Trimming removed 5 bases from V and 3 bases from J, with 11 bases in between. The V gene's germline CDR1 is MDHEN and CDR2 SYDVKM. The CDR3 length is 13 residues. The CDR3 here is CASSPQGNYEQYF. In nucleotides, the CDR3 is TGTGCCAGCAGTCCCCAGGGTAACTACGAGCAGTACTTC.

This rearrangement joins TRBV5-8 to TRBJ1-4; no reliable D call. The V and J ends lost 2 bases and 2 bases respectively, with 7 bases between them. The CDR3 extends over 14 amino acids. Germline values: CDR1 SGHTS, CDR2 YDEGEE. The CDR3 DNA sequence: TGTGCCAGCAGCTTCAGTTCCACTAATGAAAAACTGTTTTTT. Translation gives CASSFSSTNEKLFF.

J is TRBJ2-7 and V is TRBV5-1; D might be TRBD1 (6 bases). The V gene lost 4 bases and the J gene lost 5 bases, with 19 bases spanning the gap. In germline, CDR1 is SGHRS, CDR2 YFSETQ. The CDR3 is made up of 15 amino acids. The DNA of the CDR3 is TGCGCCAGCAGCCGAAACAGGGCGGAGAGGAACGAGCAGTACTTC. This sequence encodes CASSRNRAERNEQYF.

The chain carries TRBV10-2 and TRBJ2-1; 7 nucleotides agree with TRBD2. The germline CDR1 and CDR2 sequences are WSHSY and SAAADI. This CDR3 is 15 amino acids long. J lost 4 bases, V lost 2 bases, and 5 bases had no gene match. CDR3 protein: CASSERRELYNEQFF. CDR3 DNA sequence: TGCGCCAGCAGTGAGCGGCGGGAGCTGTACAATGAGCAGTTCTTC.

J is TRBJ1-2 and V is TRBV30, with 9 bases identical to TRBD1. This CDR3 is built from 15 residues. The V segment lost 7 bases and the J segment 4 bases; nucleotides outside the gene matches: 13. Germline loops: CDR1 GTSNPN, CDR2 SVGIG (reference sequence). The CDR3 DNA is TGTGCCTACTTCGGGACAGGGCCGGGCCCCTATGGCTACACCTTC. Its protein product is CAYFGTGPGPYGYTF. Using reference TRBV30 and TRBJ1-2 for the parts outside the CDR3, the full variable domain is SQTIHQWPATLVQPVGSPLSLECTVEGTSNPNLYWYRQAAGRGLQLLFYSVGIGQISSEVPQNLSASRPQDRQFILSSKKLLLSDSGFYLCAYFGTGPGPYGYTFGSGTRLTVV.

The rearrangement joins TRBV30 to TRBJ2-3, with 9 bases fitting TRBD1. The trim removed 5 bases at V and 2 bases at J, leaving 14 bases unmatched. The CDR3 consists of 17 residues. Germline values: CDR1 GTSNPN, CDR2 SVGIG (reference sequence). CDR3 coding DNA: TGTGCCTGGTATGGTACCCGGGGACAGGGCCCCACAGATACGCAGTATTTT. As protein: CAWYGTRGQGPTDTQYF.

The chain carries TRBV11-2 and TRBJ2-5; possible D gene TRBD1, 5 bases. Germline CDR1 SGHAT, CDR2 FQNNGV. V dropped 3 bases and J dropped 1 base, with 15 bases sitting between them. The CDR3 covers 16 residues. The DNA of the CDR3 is TGTGCCAGCAGCTTCTGGGGCAGGAGAGGCCAAGAGACCCAGTACTTC. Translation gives CASSFWGRRGQETQYF.

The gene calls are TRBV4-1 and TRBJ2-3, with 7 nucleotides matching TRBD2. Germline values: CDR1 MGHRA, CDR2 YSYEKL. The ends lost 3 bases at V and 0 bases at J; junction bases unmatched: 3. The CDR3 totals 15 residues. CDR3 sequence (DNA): TGCGCCAGCAGCCAGGGGGGGTTCAGCACAGATACGCAGTATTTT. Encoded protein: CASSQGGFSTDTQYF.

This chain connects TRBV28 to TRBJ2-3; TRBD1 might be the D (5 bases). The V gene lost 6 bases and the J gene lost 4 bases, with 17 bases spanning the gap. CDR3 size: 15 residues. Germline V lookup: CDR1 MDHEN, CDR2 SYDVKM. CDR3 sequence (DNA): TGTGCCAGCAGCTGGGGCTTTGGTGGGTCAGATACGCAGTATTTT. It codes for CASSWGFGGSDTQYF.

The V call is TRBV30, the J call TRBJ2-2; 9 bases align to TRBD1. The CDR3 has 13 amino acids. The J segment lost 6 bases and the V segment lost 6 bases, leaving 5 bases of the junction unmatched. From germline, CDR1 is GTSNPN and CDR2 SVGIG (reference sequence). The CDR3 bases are TGTGCCTGCCCGGGACAGGGCTCCGGGGAGCTGTTTTTT. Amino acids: CACPGQGSGELFF.

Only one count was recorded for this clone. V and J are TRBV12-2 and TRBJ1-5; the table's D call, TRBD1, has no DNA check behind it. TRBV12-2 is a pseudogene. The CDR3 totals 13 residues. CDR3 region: CASRFHSNQPQHF. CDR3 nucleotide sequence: TGTGCAAGTCGCTTCCATAGCAATCAGCCCCAGCATTTT.

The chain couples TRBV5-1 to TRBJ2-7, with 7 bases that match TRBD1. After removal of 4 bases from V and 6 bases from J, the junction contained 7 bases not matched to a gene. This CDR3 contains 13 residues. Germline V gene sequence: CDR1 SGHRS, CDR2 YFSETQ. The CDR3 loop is CASSIGGSGEQYF. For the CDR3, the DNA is TGCGCCAGCAGCATAGGGGGCTCTGGCGAGCAGTACTTC.

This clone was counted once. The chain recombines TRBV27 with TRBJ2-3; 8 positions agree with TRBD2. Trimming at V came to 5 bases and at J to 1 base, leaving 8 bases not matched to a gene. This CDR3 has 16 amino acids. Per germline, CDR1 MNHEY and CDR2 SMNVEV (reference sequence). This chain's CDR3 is CASSARLASGTDTQYF. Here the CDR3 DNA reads TGTGCCAGCAGTGCCAGACTAGCGTCGGGCACAGATACGCAGTATTTT.

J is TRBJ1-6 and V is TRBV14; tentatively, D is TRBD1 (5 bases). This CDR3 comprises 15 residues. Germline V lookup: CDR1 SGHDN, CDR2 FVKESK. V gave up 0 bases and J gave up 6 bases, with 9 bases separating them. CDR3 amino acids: CASSQDSGINSPLHF. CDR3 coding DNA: TGTGCCAGCAGCCAAGACTCAGGGATTAATTCACCCCTCCACTTT. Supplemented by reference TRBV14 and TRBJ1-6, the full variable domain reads EAGVTQFPSHSVIEKGQTVTLRCDPISGHDNLYWYRRVMGKEIKFLLHFVKESKQDESGMPNNRFLAERTGGTYSTLKVQPAELEDSGVYFCASSQDSGINSPLHFGNGTRLTVT.

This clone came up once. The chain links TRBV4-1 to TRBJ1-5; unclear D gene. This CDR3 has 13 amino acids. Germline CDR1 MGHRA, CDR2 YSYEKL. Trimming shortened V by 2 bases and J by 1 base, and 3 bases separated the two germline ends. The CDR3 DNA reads TGCGCCAGCAGCCAACAGAGCAATCAGCCCCAGCATTTT. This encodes CASSQQSNQPQHF.

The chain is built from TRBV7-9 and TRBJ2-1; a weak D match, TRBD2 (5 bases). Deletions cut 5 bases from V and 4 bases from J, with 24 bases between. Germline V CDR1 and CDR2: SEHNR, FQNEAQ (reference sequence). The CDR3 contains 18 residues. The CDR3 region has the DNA TGTGCCAGCAGCACCCCTCGGTATGCTAGCCGGCCATACAATGAGCAGTTCTTC. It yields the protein CASSTPRYASRPYNEQFF.

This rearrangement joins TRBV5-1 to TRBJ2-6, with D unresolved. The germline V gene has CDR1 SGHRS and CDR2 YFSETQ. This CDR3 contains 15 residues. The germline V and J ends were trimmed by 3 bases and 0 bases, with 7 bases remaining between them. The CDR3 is CASSSGTSGANVLTF. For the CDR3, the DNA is TGCGCCAGCAGCTCCGGTACCTCTGGGGCCAACGTCCTGACTTTC.

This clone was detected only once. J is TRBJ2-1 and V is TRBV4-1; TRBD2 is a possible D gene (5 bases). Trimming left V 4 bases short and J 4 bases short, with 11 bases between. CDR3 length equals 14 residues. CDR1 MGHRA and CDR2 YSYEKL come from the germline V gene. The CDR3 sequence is CASSRGLFYNEQFF. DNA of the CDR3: TGCGCCAGCAGCCGAGGACTTTTTTACAATGAGCAGTTCTTC.

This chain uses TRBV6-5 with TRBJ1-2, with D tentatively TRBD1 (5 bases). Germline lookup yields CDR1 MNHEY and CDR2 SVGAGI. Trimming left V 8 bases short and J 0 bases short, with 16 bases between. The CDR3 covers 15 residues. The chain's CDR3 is CASRVTGITNYGYTF. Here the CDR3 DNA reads TGTGCCAGCCGTGTTACAGGAATCACTAACTATGGCTACACCTTC.

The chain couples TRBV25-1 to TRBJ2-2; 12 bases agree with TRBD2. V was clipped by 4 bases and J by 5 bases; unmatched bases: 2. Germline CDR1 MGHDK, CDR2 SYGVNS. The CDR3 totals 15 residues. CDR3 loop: CASSGLAGETGELFF. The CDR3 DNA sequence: TGTGCCAGCAGTGGACTAGCGGGAGAGACCGGGGAGCTGTTTTTT.

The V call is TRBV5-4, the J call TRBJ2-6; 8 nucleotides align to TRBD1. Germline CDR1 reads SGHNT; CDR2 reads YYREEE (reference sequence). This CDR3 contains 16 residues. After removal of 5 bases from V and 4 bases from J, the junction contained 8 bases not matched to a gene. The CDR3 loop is CASSKEDRAGANVLTF. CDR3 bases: TGTGCCAGCAGTAAAGAGGACAGGGCCGGGGCCAACGTCCTGACTTTC.

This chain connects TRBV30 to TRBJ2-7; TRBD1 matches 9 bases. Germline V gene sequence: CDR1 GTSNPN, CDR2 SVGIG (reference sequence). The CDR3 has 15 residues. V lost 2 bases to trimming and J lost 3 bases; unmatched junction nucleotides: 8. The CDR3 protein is CAWSPGTGRGYEQYF. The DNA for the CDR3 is TGTGCCTGGAGTCCGGGGACAGGGAGAGGCTACGAGCAGTACTTC.

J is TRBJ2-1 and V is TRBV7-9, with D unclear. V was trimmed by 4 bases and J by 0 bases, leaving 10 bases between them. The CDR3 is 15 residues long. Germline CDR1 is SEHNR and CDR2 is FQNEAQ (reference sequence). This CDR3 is CASSSVGPSYNEQFF. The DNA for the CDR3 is TGTGCCAGCAGCTCCGTGGGCCCCTCCTACAATGAGCAGTTCTTC.

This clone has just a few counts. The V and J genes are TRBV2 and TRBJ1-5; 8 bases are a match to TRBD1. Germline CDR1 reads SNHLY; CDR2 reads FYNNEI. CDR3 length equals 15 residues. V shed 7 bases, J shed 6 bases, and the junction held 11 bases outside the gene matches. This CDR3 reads CASNTQGGRSQPQHF. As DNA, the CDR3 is TGTGCCAGCAATACACAGGGGGGAAGGAGTCAGCCCCAGCATTTT. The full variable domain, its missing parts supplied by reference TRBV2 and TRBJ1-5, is EPEVTQTPSHQVTQMGQEVILRCVPISNHLYFYWYRQILGQKVEFLVSFYNNEISEKSEIFDDQFSVERPDGSNFTLKIRSTKLEDSAMYFCASNTQGGRSQPQHFGDGTRLSIL.

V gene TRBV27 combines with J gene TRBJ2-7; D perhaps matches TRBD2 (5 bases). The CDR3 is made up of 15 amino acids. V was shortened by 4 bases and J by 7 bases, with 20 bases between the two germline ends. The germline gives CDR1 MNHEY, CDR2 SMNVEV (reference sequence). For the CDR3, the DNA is TGTGCCAGCAGTTCGCAGAGTACGGGGTGGGGAGAGCAGTACTTC. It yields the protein CASSSQSTGWGEQYF.

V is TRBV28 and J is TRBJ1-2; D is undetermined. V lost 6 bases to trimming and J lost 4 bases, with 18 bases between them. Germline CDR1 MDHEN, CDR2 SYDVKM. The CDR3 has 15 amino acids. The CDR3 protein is CASSSEEAAFYGYTF. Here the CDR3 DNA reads TGTGCCAGCAGCTCAGAAGAAGCGGCGTTCTATGGCTACACCTTC.

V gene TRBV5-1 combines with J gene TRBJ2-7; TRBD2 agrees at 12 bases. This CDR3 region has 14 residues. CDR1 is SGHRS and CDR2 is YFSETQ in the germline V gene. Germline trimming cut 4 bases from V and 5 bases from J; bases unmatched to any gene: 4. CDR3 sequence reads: CASSSLAGGDEQYF. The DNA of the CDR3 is TGCGCCAGCAGCAGCCTAGCGGGGGGGGACGAGCAGTACTTC.

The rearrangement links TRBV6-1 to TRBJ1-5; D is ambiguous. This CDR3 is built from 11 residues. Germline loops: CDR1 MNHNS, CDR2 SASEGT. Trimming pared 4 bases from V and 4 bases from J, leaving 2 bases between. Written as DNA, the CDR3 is TGTGCCAGCAGTGTAAATCAGCCCCAGCATTTT. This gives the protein CASSVNQPQHF.

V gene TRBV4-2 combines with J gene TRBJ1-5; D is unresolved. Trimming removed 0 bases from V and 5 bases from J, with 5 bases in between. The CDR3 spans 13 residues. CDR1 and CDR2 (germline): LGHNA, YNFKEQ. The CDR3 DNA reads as TGTGCCAGCAGCCAAGATCGTTATCAGCCCCAGCATTTT. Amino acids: CASSQDRYQPQHF.

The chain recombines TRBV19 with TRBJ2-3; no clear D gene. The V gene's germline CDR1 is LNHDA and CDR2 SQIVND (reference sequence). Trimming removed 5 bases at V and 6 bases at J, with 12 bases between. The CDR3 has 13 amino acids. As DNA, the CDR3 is TGTGCCAGTAGTGGAGAAGGCCGGGATACGCAGTATTTT. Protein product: CASSGEGRDTQYF. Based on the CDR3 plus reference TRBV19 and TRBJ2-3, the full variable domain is DGGITQSPKYLFRKEGQNVTLSCEQNLNHDAMYWYRQDPGQGLRLIYYSQIVNDFQKGDIAEGYSVSREKKESFPLTVTSAQKNPTAFYLCASSGEGRDTQYFGPGTRLTVL.